The entry that follows covers one T cell receptor (beta chain) sequence. Clones were read by immunoSEQ multiplex PCR, and TCRdb kept only the in-frame ones, dropping some. The sample includes approximately 30,000 clones, roughly 82% of them seen just once. These data originate in a study of OX40 agonist ivuxolimab in advanced cancers. This CDR3 is built from 17 residues. V dropped 3 bases and J dropped 1; count of bases not matched to a gene: 5. Per the germline V gene, CDR1 is MGHDK and CDR2 is SYGVNS. This material consisted of CD4+ or CD8+ T cells sorted from blood, taken in a trial of the OX40 agonist ivuxolimab. The sequence came from an adult with an advanced solid tumor such as melanoma, head and neck, liver or kidney cancer. The chain has TRBV25-1 and TRBJ2-6; 8 bases map to TRBD2. CDR3 loop: CASSERGAQSGANVLTF. The CDR3 DNA sequence: TGTGCCAGCAGTGAGCGGGGGGCTCAATCTGGGGCCAACGTCCTGACTTTC.